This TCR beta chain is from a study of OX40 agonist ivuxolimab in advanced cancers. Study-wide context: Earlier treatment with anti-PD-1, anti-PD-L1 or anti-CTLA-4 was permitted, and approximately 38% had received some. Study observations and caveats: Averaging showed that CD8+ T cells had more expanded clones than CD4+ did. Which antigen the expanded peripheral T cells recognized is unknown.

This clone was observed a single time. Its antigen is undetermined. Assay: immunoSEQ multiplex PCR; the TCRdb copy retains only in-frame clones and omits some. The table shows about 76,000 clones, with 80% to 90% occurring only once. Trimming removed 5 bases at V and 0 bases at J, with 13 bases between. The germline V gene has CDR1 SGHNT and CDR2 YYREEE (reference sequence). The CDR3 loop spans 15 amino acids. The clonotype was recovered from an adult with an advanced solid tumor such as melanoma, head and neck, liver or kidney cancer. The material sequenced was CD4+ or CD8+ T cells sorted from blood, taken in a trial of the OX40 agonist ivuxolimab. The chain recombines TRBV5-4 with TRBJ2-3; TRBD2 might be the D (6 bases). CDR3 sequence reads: CASSWGLPSTDTQYF. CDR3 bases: TGTGCCAGCAGTTGGGGACTGCCTAGCACAGATACGCAGTATTTT.